One and the same sample provided the 16 T cell receptor beta chains below, sequenced in a study of liver allograft versus peripheral blood T cells. Whole-study context: Transplanted livers and recipients' peripheral blood had their T cell receptor repertoires compared.

Each CDR3 protein is one row after TCRdb ran MiXCR on the reads. The profile covers 7,000 to 9,000 distinct CDR3 sequences, with about 15% appearing a single time and over 4% taken by the ten largest. The receptors stem from a human patient who had a liver transplant. Some T cells may be provided by the graft donor.

By its share, this clonotype is medium-sized. The CDR3 here is CATVASGITYEQYF. The CDR3 bases are TGTGCCACCGTCGCTAGCGGGATTACCTACGAGCAGTACTTC. The J gene is TRBJ2-7, the V gene TRBV24-1, with 9 positions matching TRBD2. J was trimmed by 2 bases and V by 9 bases; bases with no gene match: 7. The CDR3 has 14 residues. Germline values: CDR1 KGHDR, CDR2 SFDVKD.

The V call is TRBV20-1, the J call TRBJ2-3, with 9 positions matching TRBD2. The length of the CDR3 is 17 residues. Germline V gene data show CDR1 as DFQATT and CDR2 as SNEGSKA (reference sequence). Trimming removed 4 bases from V and 2 bases from J; junction bases left unmatched: 13. The CDR3 nucleotides are TGCAGTGCTAAGCCCCTAGCGGGGAGAGGGGACACAGATACGCAGTATTTT. Its translation is CSAKPLAGRGDTDTQYF.

This clonotype was detected ten times or more. This rearrangement joins TRBV20-1 to TRBJ2-1, with 13 bases lining up with TRBD2. V lost 3 bases and J lost 6; bases outside the gene matches: 14. CDR3 length: 18 amino acids. Germline V gene data show CDR1 as DFQATT and CDR2 as SNEGSKA (reference sequence). CDR3 in DNA: TGCAGTGCTAGTCCCCGAACTAGCGGGAGGGCCCTCGTCAATGAGCAGTTCTTC. It yields the protein CSASPRTSGRALVNEQFF.

The sample holds many counts of this clonotype. This chain uses TRBV6-5 with TRBJ2-1, with TRBD2 identical over 8 bases. V dropped 2 bases and J dropped 5; count of bases not matched to a gene: 14. The CDR3 runs to 18 residues. Germline-derived CDR1 and CDR2 are MNHEY and SVGAGI. This CDR3 reads CASSYSGFRLAIHNEQFF. CDR3 DNA: TGTGCCAGCAGTTACAGCGGTTTTAGACTAGCGATCCACAATGAGCAGTTCTTC.

This clonotype ranks as large. The CDR3 spells CAWSLRGVGTSYNEQFF. The CDR3 bases are TGTGCCTGGAGTCTCAGGGGAGTCGGGACTAGTTACAATGAGCAGTTCTTC. V and J are TRBV30 and TRBJ2-1; 8 nucleotides align to TRBD2. Germline CDR1 and CDR2: GTSNPN and SVGIG (reference sequence). V lost 2 bases and J lost 4; bases outside the gene matches: 13. The CDR3 has 17 amino acids.

By its share, this clonotype is medium-sized. The V gene is TRBV7-2, the J gene TRBJ1-4; 8 bases agree with TRBD1. Looked up from germline, CDR1 is SGHTA and CDR2 is FQGNSA. This CDR3 is 16 amino acids long. Unmatched junction bases numbered 12, after V lost 6 bases and J lost 6 bases. Written as DNA, the CDR3 is TGTGCCAGCAGTTCCTTTGGACAGGGTGTTTATGAAAAACTGTTTTTT. As protein: CASSSFGQGVYEKLFF. Full variable domain (outside the CDR3, taken from reference TRBV7-2 and TRBJ1-4): GAGVSQSPSNKVTEKGKDVELRCDPISGHTALYWYRQSLGQGLEFLIYFQGNSAPDKSGLPSDRFSAERTGGSVSTLTIQRTQQEDSAVYLCASSSFGQGVYEKLFFGSGTQLSVL.

This clonotype was counted a few times. The chain links TRBV20-1 to TRBJ2-7, with 10 positions matching TRBD2. The CDR3 is made up of 15 amino acids. Unmatched junction bases numbered 11, after V lost 7 bases and J lost 2 bases. Germline V lookup: CDR1 DFQATT, CDR2 SNEGSKA (reference sequence). As DNA, the CDR3 is TGCAGTGTCACAAGCGGGGGGGGCACCACCTACGAGCAGTACTTC. Residues: CSVTSGGGTTYEQYF.

This clonotype qualifies as medium-sized. The chain carries TRBV6-5 and TRBJ2-1; D is possibly TRBD2 (6 bases). V was clipped by 2 bases and J by 4 bases, with 12 bases between them. Germline assignment: CDR1 MNHEY and CDR2 SVGAGI. The CDR3 is made up of 15 amino acids. The CDR3 coding sequence is TGTGCCAGCAGTTACCGGGGGTTGGGGTACAATGAGCAGTTCTTC. This gives the protein CASSYRGLGYNEQFF.

The DNA for the CDR3 is TGTGCCAGCAGTTTACTCGGGGGCAGGGGAGGCGCAGATACGCAGTATTTT. This sequence encodes CASSLLGGRGGADTQYF. The chain has TRBV28 and TRBJ2-3; the D call may be TRBD1 or TRBD2 (6 bases each). Deletions cut 2 bases from V and 4 bases from J, with 19 bases between. The CDR3 is 17 residues long. In germline, CDR1 is MDHEN, CDR2 SYDVKM.

At least ten counts were recorded for this clonotype. V gene TRBV30 combines with J gene TRBJ1-1; TRBD1 might be the D (5 bases). Trimming removed 2 bases at V and 0 bases at J, with 10 bases between. Germline-derived CDR1 and CDR2 are GTSNPN and SVGIG (reference sequence). The CDR3 sequence is 14 residues long. The CDR3, as DNA: TGTGCCTGGAGTAGGGGTAGCATGAACACTGAAGCTTTCTTT. Amino acids: CAWSRGSMNTEAFF.

As for this clonotype: A far larger clone differs by one base, so this is likely a read error. The V call is TRBV29-1, the J call TRBJ2-5, with D unclear. CDR3 length: 11 amino acids. CDR1 is SQVTM and CDR2 is ANQGSEA in the germline V gene. V was trimmed by 4 bases and J by 11 bases, leaving 14 bases between them. CDR3 nucleotides: TGCAGCGTTGCCGGATTCAATGAGCAGTACTTC. Protein sequence: CSVAGFNEQYF.

This clonotype was seen just once. A read error is likely here: a far larger clone is one base away. The chain recombines TRBV10-3 with TRBJ1-2, with D tentatively TRBD1 (5 bases). Germline values: CDR1 ENHRY, CDR2 SYGVKD. The CDR3 is 13 amino acids. Deletions cut 5 bases from V and 8 bases from J, with 15 bases between. The CDR3, as DNA: TGTGCCATCAGTTACGGGACGGAATGGGGCTACACCTTC. It yields the protein CAISYGTEWGYTF.

This clonotype was detected a few times. The chain joins TRBV12-3 or TRBV12-4 to TRBJ2-1; no firm D call. Trimming took 6 bases from V and 9 from J, leaving 9 bases between them. The CDR3 has 11 amino acids. This chain's CDR3 is CASSSPGEQFF. As DNA, the CDR3 is TGTGCCAGCAGCTCCCCGGGTGAGCAGTTCTTC.

The chain combines TRBV11-3 with TRBJ2-1; 8 bases are a match to TRBD1. V was pared by 2 bases and J by 4 bases, with 4 bases of the junction left unmatched. In germline, CDR1 is SGHNT, CDR2 YENEEA. This CDR3 is 15 amino acids long. The DNA of the CDR3 is TGTGCCAGCAGCTTATTCCAGGGGGCTTACAATGAGCAGTTCTTC. It translates to CASSLFQGAYNEQFF.

The chain couples TRBV20-1 to TRBJ1-1, with D uncertain. V was cut by 1 base and J by 0 bases, with 12 bases left in between. Per germline, CDR1 DFQATT and CDR2 SNEGSKA (reference sequence). The length of the CDR3 is 15 residues. CDR3 protein: CSARGWAGVNTEAFF. The CDR3 region has the DNA TGCAGTGCTAGAGGGTGGGCTGGAGTGAACACTGAAGCTTTCTTT.

This clonotype is medium-sized (0.01 to 0.1%) by share. CDR3 nucleotides: TGTGCCACCGGACAGGGGGCCTATGAGCAGTTCTTC. Protein: CATGQGAYEQFF. The V and J genes are TRBV27 and TRBJ2-1; 11 positions agree with TRBD1. Trimming cost V 10 bases and J 8 bases; bases outside gene matches: 4. CDR1 MNHEY and CDR2 SMNVEV come from the germline V gene (reference sequence). The CDR3 has 12 amino acids.